This record concerns one T cell receptor (beta chain) sequence. The data belong to a study of T cell changes during pregnancy in multiple sclerosis. Profiling relied on immunoSEQ multiplex PCR, and the TCRdb table lists in-frame clones only, not all of them. Among 60,000 or so clones listed, about nine tenths were seen once. This receptor was taken from a female donor in good health, enrolled as a control in a pregnancy study. The sequencing here drew on peripheral blood, taken in the second trimester of pregnancy.

The CDR3 DNA reads TGTGCCAGCAGCTTACGGAGTAAGCTGAGCGCTTTCTTT. It encodes CASSLRSKLSAFF. The chain joins TRBV5-6 to TRBJ1-1; D uncertain. Trimming stripped 2 bases from V and 11 bases from J, with 16 bases between. Germline CDR1 SGHDT, CDR2 YYEEEE. This CDR3 is built from 13 residues.